Given below is one TCR beta chain in context. This sample was taken from a study of blood T cell repertoires in COVID-19. J was trimmed by 10 bases and V by 8 bases; bases with no gene match: 5. Germline CDR1 SGHDN, CDR2 FVKESK. The CDR3 covers 12 residues. As originally analysed: Counts of nucleated cells, estimated from reference gene primer amplification, were obtained. The table came from immunoSEQ multiplex PCR; TCRdb's copy has only in-frame clones and leaves some out. V and J calls and clone size follow that table, whereas D and trimming were derived from the DNA. The sample has roughly 240,000 clones; roughly 86% are singletons.

The TCR comes from a man younger than 30 with active or convalescent COVID-19. Specimen: peripheral blood. This rearrangement joins TRBV14 to TRBJ2-1; TRBD2 matches at 10 bases. CDR3 sequence: CASASGSIEQFF. The CDR3 DNA is TGTGCCAGCGCTAGCGGGAGTATCGAGCAGTTCTTC.